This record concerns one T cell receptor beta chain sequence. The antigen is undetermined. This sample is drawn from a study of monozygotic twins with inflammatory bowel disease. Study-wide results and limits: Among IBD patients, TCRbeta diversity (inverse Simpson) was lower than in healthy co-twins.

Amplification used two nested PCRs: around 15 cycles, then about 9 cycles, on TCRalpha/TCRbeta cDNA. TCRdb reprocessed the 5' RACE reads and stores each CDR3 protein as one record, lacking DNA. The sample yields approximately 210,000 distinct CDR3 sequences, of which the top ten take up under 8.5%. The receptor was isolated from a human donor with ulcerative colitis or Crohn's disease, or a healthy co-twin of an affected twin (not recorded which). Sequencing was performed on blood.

The CDR3 sequence: CASSFGGAQETQYF. The V and J genes are TRBV5-1 and TRBJ2-5; TCRdb's assignment of TRBD2 cannot be checked, as there is no DNA. This CDR3 has 14 residues. Germline assignment: CDR1 SGHRS and CDR2 YFSETQ.